A selection of T cell receptor beta chains follows, all from one sample in a study of shared clonotypes between healthy human individuals. Clones were sequenced by immunoSEQ multiplex PCR, and TCRdb holds only the in-frame ones, with some missing. The sample consists of about 2 million clones, about 95% of them appearing once. The specimen sequenced was naive CD8+ T cells sorted from blood. The receptor set was obtained from a man between 18 and 29 years old in good health. Both conserved end residues are part of each CDR3. The D gene is left open where the match is weak. The size of a clone is reported for some rows only, either as once, few or many, or as a class for expanded clones.

v_call	j_call	clone_size	d_call	cdr3_length	cdr3_aa	cdr3_nt
TRBV6-5	TRBJ2-7	NA	TRBD1	16	CASSYSPGTGDYEQYF	TGTGCCAGCAGTTACTCCCCCGGGACAGGGGACTACGAGCAGTACTTC
TRBV9	TRBJ1-3	NA	NA	16	CASSLGGGSSGNTIYF	TGTGCCAGCAGCCTCGGGGGCGGAAGCTCTGGAAACACCATATATTTT
TRBV10-3	TRBJ2-7	NA	NA	15	CAISESGQGNYEQYF	TGTGCCATCAGTGAGTCTGGGCAGGGAAACTACGAGCAGTACTTC
TRBV5-4	TRBJ2-1	NA	NA	12	CASSLAGEEQFF	TGTGCCAGCAGCTTGGCCGGGGAAGAGCAGTTCTTC
TRBV2	TRBJ2-1	NA	NA	15	CASSEAANSYNEQFF	TGTGCCAGCAGTGAGGCAGCTAACTCCTACAATGAGCAGTTCTTC
TRBV2	TRBJ2-5	NA	NA	17	CASSPQARTTYQETQYF	TGTGCCAGCAGCCCCCAGGCCCGGACGACGTACCAAGAGACCCAGTACTTC
TRBV10-3	TRBJ2-1	NA	TRBD1	13	CAISGDRVNEQFF	TGTGCCATCAGTGGGGACAGGGTGAATGAGCAGTTCTTC
TRBV4-1	TRBJ1-5	few	TRBD1	14	CASSPDRGNQPQHF	TGCGCCAGCAGCCCGGACAGGGGCAATCAGCCCCAGCATTTT
TRBV28	TRBJ2-7	NA	TRBD1	15	CASSLQGETWYEQYF	TGTGCCAGCAGTCTACAGGGGGAAACCTGGTACGAGCAGTACTTC
TRBV6-6	TRBJ2-3	NA	TRBD2	15	CASKLGGWAADTQYF	TGTGCCAGCAAATTGGGGGGGTGGGCCGCAGATACGCAGTATTTT
TRBV7-3	TRBJ2-2	few	NA	12	CASSHDTGELFF	TGTGCCAGCAGCCATGACACCGGGGAGCTGTTTTTT
TRBV6-5	TRBJ2-7	NA	NA	15	CASSILDGDIDEQYF	TGTGCCAGCAGTATCCTTGACGGCGATATCGACGAGCAGTACTTC
TRBV4-1	TRBJ2-2	NA	TRBD1	14	CASSQGTGVGELFF	TGCGCCAGCAGCCAAGGAACAGGGGTCGGGGAGCTGTTTTTT
TRBV4-1	TRBJ2-7	NA	TRBD2	15	CASSQRSGIAYEQYF	TGCGCCAGCAGCCAAAGGAGCGGGATAGCCTACGAGCAGTACTTC
TRBV4-3	TRBJ2-2	NA	TRBD2	15	CASSEREANTGELFF	TGCGCCAGCAGCGAGCGGGAGGCGAACACCGGGGAGCTGTTTTTT
TRBV29-1	TRBJ2-7	NA	NA	12	CSVAVQEFAQYF	TGCAGCGTTGCGGTTCAGGAGTTCGCGCAGTACTTC
TRBV5-4	TRBJ2-1	NA	NA	14	CASSASGLNNEQFF	TGTGCCAGCAGCGCCTCGGGACTCAACAATGAGCAGTTCTTC
TRBV7-9	TRBJ2-7	NA	TRBD2	16	CASSPYRTSGGYEQYF	TGTGCCAGCAGCCCATACCGGACTAGCGGGGGGTACGAGCAGTACTTC
TRBV27	TRBJ1-4	NA	NA	14	CASSLGATNEKLFF	TGTGCCAGCAGCCTGGGGGCAACTAATGAAAAACTGTTTTTT
TRBV10-3	TRBJ2-7	NA	TRBD1	15	CAISLSGQGDYEQYF	TGTGCCATCAGCTTATCGGGACAGGGGGACTACGAGCAGTACTTC
TRBV5-1	TRBJ2-1	NA	NA	16	CASSLAEGLSYNEQFF	TGCGCCAGCAGCTTGGCCGAGGGGCTATCCTACAATGAGCAGTTCTTC
TRBV12-5	TRBJ2-1	NA	TRBD1	17	CASGPPGTGEADNEQFF	TGTGCTAGTGGTCCCCCCGGGACAGGGGAGGCCGACAATGAGCAGTTCTTC
TRBV2	TRBJ2-1	NA	TRBD1	13	CASKGTGLHEQFF	TGTGCCAGCAAGGGGACAGGGTTGCATGAGCAGTTCTTC
TRBV7-9	TRBJ2-1	NA	TRBD2	16	CASSPRADSGYNEQFF	TGTGCCAGCAGCCCCCGGGCTGATAGCGGGTACAATGAGCAGTTCTTC
TRBV5-1	TRBJ2-2	NA	NA	15	CASSLEALAGGELFF	TGCGCCAGCAGCTTGGAGGCACTAGCAGGCGGGGAGCTGTTTTTT
TRBV9	TRBJ2-7	NA	TRBD1	15	CASSLDRVALDEQYF	TGTGCCAGCAGCCTTGACAGGGTAGCCCTAGACGAGCAGTACTTC